In its sample, the clone carrying this TCR beta chain was seen a few times. This CDR3 is also generated by other DNA sequences in the sample. This record belongs to a study of blood T cell repertoires in COVID-19. Measured with immunoSEQ multiplex PCR; TCRdb has only the in-frame clones, and not every one. Of roughly 150,000 clones listed, around four fifths are singletons. V was pared by 0 bases and J by 5 bases, with 2 bases between. In germline, CDR1 is LNHNV, CDR2 YYDKDF (reference sequence). The CDR3 has 12 amino acids. The origin of this receptor is a woman aged 80 or over with acute or convalescent COVID-19. This chain connects TRBV15 to TRBJ1-3; D is unclear. Source material: peripheral blood. CDR3 region: CATSRDRNTIYF. CDR3 in DNA: TGTGCCACCAGCAGAGATAGAAACACCATATATTTT.